The 12 T cell receptor beta chains listed next were all sequenced from one sample in a study of T cell changes during pregnancy in multiple sclerosis. Profiling relied on immunoSEQ multiplex PCR, and the TCRdb table lists in-frame clones only, not all of them. This sample has more than 90,000 clones, with over 80% found just once. The sample in question was peripheral blood, obtained after pregnancy. These receptors all come from a female donor with multiple sclerosis, enrolled in a pregnancy study.

The rearrangement uses TRBV27 and TRBJ2-6; D is possibly TRBD1 (5 bases). This CDR3 is built from 16 residues. Germline V gene data show CDR1 as MNHEY and CDR2 as SMNVEV (reference sequence). V lost 1 base and J lost 4, with 11 bases in between. CDR3 DNA: TGTGCCAGCAGTTTATTGACAGCTGGCGGGGCCAACGTCCTGACTTTC. Translation: CASSLLTAGGANVLTF.

The chain carries TRBV27 and TRBJ2-7; 9 bases are shared with TRBD2. The ends lost 6 bases at V and 1 base at J; junction bases unmatched: 7. Germline V gene sequence: CDR1 MNHEY, CDR2 SMNVEV (reference sequence). The CDR3 runs to 15 residues. The DNA for the CDR3 is TGTGCCAGCAGGACACTAGCGGGTGTTTCCTACGAGCAGTACTTC. Its translation: CASRTLAGVSYEQYF.

The rearrangement links TRBV6-6 to TRBJ1-3; no clear D. Trimming shortened V by 4 bases and J by 0 bases, and 13 bases separated the two germline ends. Looked up from germline, CDR1 is MNHNY and CDR2 is SVGAGI (reference sequence). This CDR3 spans 16 amino acids. CDR3 coding DNA: TGTGCCAGCAGTTCCTCGGGCCCAAGCTCTGGAAACACCATATATTTT. Translating it yields CASSSSGPSSGNTIYF.

V is TRBV5-4 and J is TRBJ2-7; TRBD1 matches at 11 bases. V shed 2 bases, J shed 4 bases, and the junction held 5 bases outside the gene matches. The germline gives CDR1 SGHNT, CDR2 YYREEE (reference sequence). There are 15 residues in the CDR3. CDR3 coding DNA: TGTGCCAGCAGCTTTTTAGGGACAGGGGGATACGAGCAGTACTTC. Translating it yields CASSFLGTGGYEQYF.

The genes are TRBV10-3 and TRBJ2-4; 9 nucleotides align to TRBD1. The CDR3 contains 13 residues. Germline CDR1 and CDR2: ENHRY and SYGVKD. V trimming: 5 bases; J trimming: 5 bases; junction bases outside the gene matches: 1. CDR3 DNA: TGTGCCATCAGTCGACAGGGGGAAAACATTCAGTACTTC. Amino acids: CAISRQGENIQYF.

The rearrangement joins TRBV25-1 to TRBJ1-1; possible D gene TRBD1, 5 bases. CDR1 is MGHDK and CDR2 is SYGVNS in the germline V gene. CDR3 length equals 13 residues. CDR3 sequence: CAAEGTAGTEAFF. The CDR3 DNA sequence: TGTGCAGCTGAGGGGACCGCGGGGACTGAAGCTTTCTTT.

CDR3 amino acids: CASSSPRGELFF. For the CDR3, the DNA is TGTGCCAGCAGTTCACCGCGCGGGGAGCTGTTTTTT. The rearrangement uses TRBV27 and TRBJ2-2; D gene ambiguous. Germline V CDR1 and CDR2: MNHEY, SMNVEV (reference sequence). The germline V and J ends were trimmed by 4 bases and 7 bases, with 7 bases remaining between them. This CDR3 is built from 12 residues.

The rearrangement links TRBV14 to TRBJ1-5; D remains unclear. Germline V gene sequence: CDR1 SGHDN, CDR2 FVKESK. The CDR3 length is 15 residues. With 4 bases removed from V and 2 bases from J, the gap between germline ends came to 12 bases. The CDR3 DNA reads TGTGCCAGCAGCCCAGGTGGCCGTGGCAATCAGCCCCAGCATTTT. As protein: CASSPGGRGNQPQHF.

This clone was found once. CDR3 coding DNA: TGTGCCAGCAGCCCGACAGGGGGCGTCGGTTCACCCCTCCACTTT. It codes for CASSPTGGVGSPLHF. The V and J genes are TRBV7-9 and TRBJ1-6, with 10 positions matching TRBD1. The CDR3 length is 15 residues. Trimming removed 5 bases from V and 9 bases from J; junction bases left unmatched: 7. Germline CDR1 reads SEHNR; CDR2 reads FQNEAQ (reference sequence).

This clone was found once. The V and J genes are TRBV6-4 and TRBJ1-1, with D tentatively TRBD1 (6 bases). The CDR3 is 17 residues long. Trimming took off 6 bases at V and 1 base at J, with 21 bases between the two ends. Per the germline V gene, CDR1 is MRHNA and CDR2 is SNTAGT. The CDR3 reads CASRARGLVRGNTEAFF. The CDR3 nucleotides are TGTGCCAGCAGGGCCAGGGGTTTGGTTAGGGGGAACACTGAAGCTTTCTTT.

The chain recombines TRBV5-1 with TRBJ2-7; unclear D gene. Trimming removed 7 bases from V and 0 bases from J, with 14 bases in between. This CDR3 has 14 residues. CDR1 and CDR2 from the germline V gene are SGHRS and YFSETQ. DNA of the CDR3: TGCGCCAGCGCGACCACGGGTAGCTCCTACGAGCAGTACTTC. Translated, it gives CASATTGSSYEQYF.

The count of this clone is one. The chain couples TRBV5-4 to TRBJ1-1, with TRBD1 as a possible D gene (6 bases). Deletions cut 0 bases from V and 4 bases from J, with 19 bases between. The CDR3 is made up of 17 amino acids. Germline V gives CDR1 SGHNT, CDR2 YYREEE (reference sequence). The CDR3 protein is CASSLGLPGVGGTEAFF. In DNA, the CDR3 is TGTGCCAGCAGCTTGGGGCTGCCAGGGGTGGGTGGCACTGAAGCTTTCTTT. The variable domain in full, completed from reference TRBV5-4 and TRBJ1-1, reads ETGVTQSPTHLIKTRGQQVTLRCSSQSGHNTVSWYQQALGQGPQFIFQYYREEENGRGNFPPRFSGLQFPNYSSELNVNALELDDSALYLCASSLGLPGVGGTEAFFGQGTRLTVV.